Each of the 19 T cell receptor beta chains below was sequenced from the same sample in a study of response to subunit inactivated influenza vaccine (dated by TCRdb to between 2018 and 2020). Receptor amplification or capture employed RT-PCR. This sample was sequenced with an Illumina HiSeq 2500. TCRdb handled the public reads itself, with Q25 trimming in fastp and clone calling in MiXCR, and kept productive beta chains. Rows with one shared CDR3 protein collapse into an entry with the most common genes and DNA. The table for this sample lists about 650,000 distinct CDR3 sequences; around 14% of them were counted only once. Jointly, the top ten make up approximately 10% of the sample. The source was PBMCs from blood, collected roughly 12 days after vaccination. Receptors were obtained from a man in his forties or fifties who received an inactivated influenza vaccine. Donor details come from another sample of the same person, matched by shared clones.

This clonotype was recorded a few times. This chain uses TRBV29-1 with TRBJ2-5; no clear D. The CDR3 runs to 14 residues. Per the germline V gene, CDR1 is SQVTM and CDR2 is ANQGSEA. V lost 3 bases and J lost 0, with 11 bases in between. The CDR3 sequence is CSVDLTRYQETQYF. CDR3 nucleotide sequence: TGCAGCGTTGACCTCACCCGGTACCAAGAGACCCAGTACTTC.

This clonotype has just a few counts. The chain couples TRBV7-2 to TRBJ2-3; D might be TRBD1 or TRBD2, each matching 5 bases. This CDR3 has 12 amino acids. Germline V CDR1 and CDR2: SGHTA, FQGNSA. V was shortened by 4 bases and J by 8 bases, with 10 bases between the two germline ends. This CDR3 is CASSSGRTTQYF. DNA of the CDR3: TGTGCCAGCAGCTCGGGACGGACTACGCAGTATTTT.

The chain has TRBV5-1 and TRBJ2-7, with TRBD2 matching over 7 bases. Looked up from germline, CDR1 is SGHRS and CDR2 is YFSETQ. CDR3 length equals 16 residues. After removal of 0 bases from V and 7 bases from J, the junction contained 13 bases not matched to a gene. The CDR3 region is CASSLAAGVSASEQYF. For the CDR3, the DNA is TGCGCCAGCAGCTTGGCTGCGGGAGTCTCAGCTAGTGAGCAGTACTTC.

The rearrangement joins TRBV5-1 to TRBJ1-1; no clear D. This CDR3 is built from 14 residues. Germline V gene lookup returns CDR1 SGHRS and CDR2 YFSETQ. V dropped 2 bases and J dropped 0 bases, with 8 bases sitting between them. CDR3 residues: CASSLLNLNTEAFF. CDR3 nucleotides: TGCGCCAGCAGCTTACTTAATTTGAACACTGAAGCTTTCTTT.

This clonotype was counted a single time. The gene calls are TRBV6-2 or TRBV6-3 and TRBJ2-3; D gene uncertain. The CDR3 spans 12 residues. Germline V CDR1 and CDR2: MNHEY, SVGEGT. The V end lost 2 bases, the J end lost 6 bases, and 6 bases lay between the germline ends. CDR3 residues: CASSYGVDTQYF. CDR3 DNA: TGTGCCAGCAGTTACGGGGTTGATACGCAGTATTTT.

This clonotype has only a few counts. This chain connects TRBV5-6 to TRBJ2-1; 7 positions match TRBD2. CDR1 and CDR2 from the germline V gene are SGHDT and YYEEEE. There are 17 residues in the CDR3. V lost 4 bases and J lost 0; bases outside the gene matches: 10. The CDR3 here is CASSRNRGGVSYNEQFF. In DNA, the CDR3 is TGTGCCAGCAGCCGTAATAGGGGAGGGGTCTCCTACAATGAGCAGTTCTTC.

This clonotype was seen only a few times. V usage is TRBV20-1 and J usage is TRBJ2-3, with 14 bases aligning to TRBD2. The CDR3 sequence is 17 residues long. The V gene end was trimmed by 6 bases and the J gene end by 6 bases; junction bases not matched to a gene: 14. Germline assignment: CDR1 DFQATT and CDR2 SNEGSKA (reference sequence). The DNA for the CDR3 is TGCAGTGCAAGGACTAGCGGGGGGTTGAATGGCGCGGATACGCAGTATTTT. Residues: CSARTSGGLNGADTQYF.

This clonotype was counted between two and nine times. The V and J genes are TRBV9 and TRBJ2-6; D may be TRBD1 (5 bases). The length of the CDR3 is 17 residues. Trimming removed 3 bases from V and 3 bases from J, with 16 bases in between. Germline V gene lookup returns CDR1 SGDLS and CDR2 YYNGEE. The CDR3 reads CASSARAGLGGANVLTF. CDR3 nucleotides: TGTGCCAGCAGCGCAAGGGCAGGGTTGGGTGGGGCCAACGTCCTGACTTTC.

The chain employs TRBV2 and TRBJ2-4, with a weak D call TRBD1 (6 bases). Germline values: CDR1 SNHLY, CDR2 FYNNEI. The CDR3 spans 13 residues. The V and J ends lost 3 bases and 4 bases respectively, with 7 bases between them. The CDR3 here is CASSDGQKNIQYF. The CDR3 DNA sequence: TGTGCCAGCAGTGATGGACAGAAAAACATTCAGTACTTC.

This clonotype was seen only a few times. J is TRBJ2-7 and V is TRBV6-1; 7 bases map to TRBD1. The V segment lost 10 bases and the J segment 4 bases; nucleotides outside the gene matches: 13. Germline V gene sequence: CDR1 MNHNS, CDR2 SASEGT. This CDR3 contains 14 residues. CDR3 sequence reads: CATQFGQGVYEQYF. The CDR3 bases are TGTGCCACCCAATTTGGGCAGGGGGTATACGAGCAGTACTTC.

This clonotype was recorded once. The rearrangement uses TRBV9 and TRBJ2-7, with no clear D. V lost 0 bases and J 0 bases, leaving 10 bases between the germline ends. Germline lookup yields CDR1 SGDLS and CDR2 YYNGEE. The CDR3 runs to 15 residues. The chain's CDR3 is CASSVGYSFSYEQYF. The CDR3 region has the DNA TGTGCCAGCAGCGTAGGGTACAGTTTCTCCTACGAGCAGTACTTC.

The V call is TRBV30, the J call TRBJ1-1, with D perhaps TRBD1 (5 bases). Trimming removed 0 bases at V and 1 base at J, with 6 bases between. Germline V gene data show CDR1 as GTSNPN and CDR2 as SVGIG (reference sequence). The CDR3 is 13 residues long. CDR3 nucleotides: TGTGCCTGGAGTGTAGGACAGAACACTGAAGCTTTCTTT. It is translated as CAWSVGQNTEAFF.

Points on this clonotype: Given a much more abundant clone one base away, this may be a read error. This chain joins TRBV5-1 and TRBJ2-5; 15 nucleotides align to TRBD2. Germline CDR1 SGHRS, CDR2 YFSETQ. This CDR3 region has 16 residues. The CDR3 DNA follows: TGCGCCAGCAGCCTCGGACTAGCGGGAGGGGAAGAGACCCAGCACTTC. Amino acid sequence: CASSLGLAGGEETQHF. The complete variable domain, with remaining parts taken from reference TRBV5-1 and TRBJ2-5, reads KAGVTQTPRYLIKTRGQQVTLSCSPISGHRSVSWYQQTPGQGLQFLFEYFSETQRNKGNFPGRFSGRQFSNSRSEMNVSTLELGDSALYLCASSLGLAGGEETQHFGPGTRLLVL.

This clonotype was found a few times. V is TRBV29-1 and J is TRBJ1-2; no clear D. This CDR3 comprises 11 residues. CDR1 SQVTM and CDR2 ANQGSEA come from the germline V gene. V lost 3 bases and J lost 6, with 8 bases in between. CDR3 loop: CSVDSVDGYTF. The CDR3 nucleotides read TGCAGCGTTGACAGTGTGGATGGCTACACCTTC.

This clonotype was detected a few times. V gene TRBV5-4 combines with J gene TRBJ2-3, with 7 bases lining up with TRBD1. The CDR3 contains 15 residues. Per germline, CDR1 SGHNT and CDR2 YYREEE (reference sequence). The V segment lost 0 bases and the J segment 4 bases; nucleotides outside the gene matches: 5. CDR3 coding DNA: TGTGCCAGCAGCTTGGATGGGACAGAGGCAGATACGCAGTATTTT. It translates to CASSLDGTEADTQYF.

This clonotype was seen repeatedly, ten times or more. The chain uses TRBV24-1 and TRBJ2-1, with 11 bases fitting TRBD2. This CDR3 region has 20 residues. V was pared by 2 bases and J by 1 base, with 12 bases of the junction left unmatched. Germline values: CDR1 KGHDR, CDR2 SFDVKD. The CDR3 here is CATSDSGVNLAGGSYNEQFF. The CDR3 DNA follows: TGTGCCACCAGTGATTCTGGGGTTAATCTAGCGGGAGGATCCTACAATGAGCAGTTCTTC.

CDR3 coding DNA: TGTGCCAGCAGCCATCACCAGCGGGACAACGGGGAGCTGTTTTTT. Amino acids: CASSHHQRDNGELFF. The rearrangement joins TRBV3-1 to TRBJ2-2; TRBD2 might be the D (7 bases). Germline values: CDR1 LGHDT, CDR2 YNNKEL (reference sequence). Deletions cut 3 bases from V and 7 bases from J, with 15 bases between. This CDR3 comprises 15 residues.

The J gene is TRBJ2-7, the V gene TRBV18, with 7 bases identical to TRBD1. The germline gives CDR1 KGHSH, CDR2 LQKENI. Trimming removed 4 bases from V and 6 bases from J; junction bases left unmatched: 6. CDR3 length: 13 amino acids. In nucleotides, the CDR3 is TGTGCCAGCTCACTCGGGACAGAATTCGAGCAGTACTTC. It translates to CASSLGTEFEQYF. Filled out from reference TRBV18 and TRBJ2-7, the complete variable domain reads NAGVMQNPRHLVRRRGQEARLRCSPMKGHSHVYWYRQLPEEGLKFMVYLQKENIIDESGMPKERFSAEFPKEGPSILRIQQVVRGDSAAYFCASSLGTEFEQYFGPGTRLTVT.

There are a few counts of this clonotype. This chain links TRBV20-1 with TRBJ1-5; D is unclear. With 3 bases removed from V and 0 bases from J, the gap between germline ends came to 12 bases. The CDR3 spans 15 residues. Germline loops: CDR1 DFQATT, CDR2 SNEGSKA (reference sequence). The CDR3 reads CSASFQAHSNQPQHF. The CDR3 bases are TGCAGTGCTAGCTTTCAGGCCCATAGCAATCAGCCCCAGCATTTT.